The clone carrying this T cell receptor beta chain was observed a handful of times. Antigen specificity is unknown. Trimming removed 0 bases from V and 6 bases from J, with 15 bases in between. Germline CDR1 reads LGHNA; CDR2 reads YSLEER. The CDR3 contains 17 residues. The data stem from a study of T cells after yellow fever vaccination. Overall study results and limits: The secondary response showed a weaker magnitude and a faster peak, day 5 versus 15. Abundant clonotypes from the bulk population could get into FACS-sorted repertoires as contaminants.

Making TCR cDNA involved 5'RACE template switching, which added UMIs and a universal primer site. MiXCR, applied by TCRdb to the 5' RACE reads, yields one record per CDR3 protein. Among about 400,000 distinct CDR3 sequences, around a tenth were seen once, and the ten largest hold 18%. The TCR was taken from a man younger than 30 who received the YFV17D yellow fever vaccine. The chain carries TRBV4-3 and TRBJ1-6; no clear D gene. This sample comprised PBMCs, obtained on the day of the first yellow fever vaccination. Here the CDR3 DNA reads TGCGCCAGCAGCCAAGATTCTCGGGGTTTAAGTAATTCACCCCTCCACTTT. The encoded protein is CASSQDSRGLSNSPLHF.